A single sample gave rise to the 32 T cell receptor beta chains below, sequenced in a study of T cells in localized non-small cell lung cancer. Sequencing used immunoSEQ multiplex PCR; TCRdb keeps in-frame clones, though not all of them. The table shows 65,000 or so clones, with roughly 76% occurring only once. Sequenced here: PBMCs, sampled before any cancer treatment. These receptors all stem from a man between 40 and 69 years old with stage II lung adenocarcinoma.

This clone was counted between two and nine times. This chain uses TRBV27 with TRBJ2-5; D is possibly TRBD1 (5 bases). This CDR3 region has 14 residues. Germline lookup yields CDR1 MNHEY and CDR2 SMNVEV (reference sequence). Trimming cost V 2 bases and J 4 bases, with 11 bases left between them. The CDR3, as DNA: TGTGCCAGCAGTTTAGCAGGGTTTGGAGAGACCCAGTACTTC. Translation: CASSLAGFGETQYF.

The chain joins TRBV2 to TRBJ1-4; D is possibly TRBD1 (5 bases). Germline CDR1 is SNHLY and CDR2 is FYNNEI. The length of the CDR3 is 16 residues. Trimming left V 6 bases short and J 0 bases short, with 14 bases between. CDR3 sequence reads: CASSRLQGATNEKLFF. The CDR3 nucleotides read TGTGCCAGCAGCCGCCTCCAGGGCGCAACTAATGAAAAACTGTTTTTT.

V and J are TRBV29-1 and TRBJ1-3, with TRBD1 matching over 8 bases. The CDR3 totals 22 residues. The V and J ends lost 6 bases and 2 bases, in that order; junction bases with no gene match: 30. Germline V gene sequence: CDR1 SQVTM, CDR2 ANQGSEA. CDR3 region: CSVVPGQVRQLLYSRTGNTIYF. The CDR3, as DNA: TGCAGCGTCGTCCCGGGACAGGTTAGACAGCTTCTATATAGCCGAACTGGAAACACCATATATTTT.

This chain joins TRBV4-2 and TRBJ1-5, with 11 bases fitting TRBD1. CDR3 length equals 15 residues. CDR1 and CDR2 from the germline V gene are LGHNA and YNFKEQ. V shed 3 bases and J 3 bases; nucleotides not matched to a gene: 1. In nucleotides, the CDR3 is TGTGCCAGCAGCCAGGGACAGGGGGTCAATCAGCCCCAGCATTTT. As protein: CASSQGQGVNQPQHF.

This chain connects TRBV15 to TRBJ1-5; no reliable D call. The germline CDR1 and CDR2 sequences are LNHNV and YYDKDF (reference sequence). The CDR3 covers 13 residues. V was trimmed by 4 bases and J by 1 base, leaving 5 bases between them. The DNA for the CDR3 is TGTGCCACCAGCACCTCAAGCAATCAGCCCCAGCATTTT. The encoded protein is CATSTSSNQPQHF.

CDR3 in DNA: TGCGCCAGCAGCAAGTTGTTACCGGGACAGGAACGCTACGAGCAGTACTTC. As protein: CASSKLLPGQERYEQYF. The chain has TRBV5-1 and TRBJ2-7, with 8 bases identical to TRBD1. The ends lost 4 bases at V and 3 bases at J; junction bases unmatched: 15. Germline CDR1 SGHRS, CDR2 YFSETQ. CDR3 length equals 17 residues. The whole variable domain, remainder taken from reference TRBV5-1 and TRBJ2-7, is KAGVTQTPRYLIKTRGQQVTLSCSPISGHRSVSWYQQTPGQGLQFLFEYFSETQRNKGNFPGRFSGRQFSNSRSEMNVSTLELGDSALYLCASSKLLPGQERYEQYFGPGTRLTVT.

The chain combines TRBV30 with TRBJ1-1, with a weak D call TRBD1 (5 bases). Germline V gene lookup returns CDR1 GTSNPN and CDR2 SVGIG (reference sequence). CDR3 size: 13 residues. V dropped 6 bases and J dropped 4 bases, with 15 bases sitting between them. CDR3 nucleotides: TGTGCCTGCGACCCAGGGAGAGTCACTGAAGCTTTCTTT. It translates to CACDPGRVTEAFF.

The chain has TRBV5-1 and TRBJ2-3; D is uncertain. The germline V gene has CDR1 SGHRS and CDR2 YFSETQ. The V gene lost 0 bases and the J gene lost 0 bases, with 5 bases spanning the gap. The CDR3 is 14 residues long. CDR3 in DNA: TGCGCCAGCAGCTTGGTTACCAGCACAGATACGCAGTATTTT. Protein: CASSLVTSTDTQYF.

CDR3 nucleotides: TGTGCCAGCAGCGTGCTAGCGGGCACCTCAGGGGAGCAGTTCTTC. Translation gives CASSVLAGTSGEQFF. The chain recombines TRBV9 with TRBJ2-1; 8 nucleotides line up with TRBD2. In germline, CDR1 is SGDLS, CDR2 YYNGEE. CDR3 length equals 15 residues. The junction had 11 bases not matched to a gene; V was cut back by 2 bases and J by 10 bases. The variable domain in full, completed from reference TRBV9 and TRBJ2-1, reads DSGVTQTPKHLITATGQRVTLRCSPRSGDLSVYWYQQSLDQGLQFLIQYYNGEERAKGNILERFSAQQFPDLHSELNLSSLELGDSALYFCASSVLAGTSGEQFFGPGTRLTVL.

This clone was observed a single time. The V call is TRBV7-3, the J call TRBJ1-1; 8 bases align to TRBD1. CDR1 SGHTA and CDR2 FQGTGA come from the germline V gene. V trimming: 5 bases; J trimming: 3 bases; junction bases outside the gene matches: 8. The CDR3 has 15 amino acids. CDR3 loop: CASSLQGEWDTEAFF. The CDR3 nucleotides are TGTGCCAGCAGCCTACAGGGGGAGTGGGACACTGAAGCTTTCTTT.

The rearrangement links TRBV30 to TRBJ1-1; TRBD1 might be the D (6 bases). Germline lookup yields CDR1 GTSNPN and CDR2 SVGIG (reference sequence). Between the trimmed V and J ends, which lost 3 bases and 0 bases, there was a span of 11 bases. This CDR3 contains 14 residues. The CDR3 DNA is TGTGCCTGGAGAACCAGGGGCATGAACACTGAAGCTTTCTTT. This encodes CAWRTRGMNTEAFF.

The CDR3 is CASSERGRSNTEAFF. The CDR3 DNA sequence: TGTGCCAGTAGCGAAAGGGGGAGGTCGAACACTGAAGCTTTCTTT. The chain employs TRBV19 and TRBJ1-1; TRBD1 might be the D (6 bases). V lost 6 bases and J 1 base, leaving 15 bases between the germline ends. CDR1 is LNHDA, CDR2 SQIVND, per germline (reference sequence). CDR3 size: 15 residues.

The J gene is TRBJ1-2, the V gene TRBV4-3; 7 nucleotides line up with TRBD1. CDR1 LGHNA and CDR2 YSLEER come from the germline V gene. The CDR3 length is 14 residues. The J segment lost 1 base and the V segment lost 7 bases, leaving 6 bases of the junction unmatched. CDR3 DNA sequence: TGCGCCAGCACCCCGGACAGGATTAACTATGGCTACACCTTC. Translating gives CASTPDRINYGYTF.

The rearrangement joins TRBV14 to TRBJ2-1; the D gene is possibly TRBD1 (5 bases). The V end lost 0 bases, the J end lost 6 bases, and 18 bases lay between the germline ends. The CDR3 has 17 amino acids. The germline V gene has CDR1 SGHDN and CDR2 FVKESK. The chain's CDR3 is CASSQDRGRSYTNEQFF. In nucleotides, the CDR3 is TGTGCCAGCAGCCAAGATAGGGGCAGGTCCTACACCAATGAGCAGTTCTTC.

This clone showed up just once. V is TRBV5-4 and J is TRBJ2-5; TRBD2 matches at 7 bases. The germline V gene encodes CDR1 SGHNT and CDR2 YYREEE (reference sequence). Trimming took 4 bases from V and 5 from J; bases not matched to a gene: 8. The CDR3 sequence is 14 residues long. The CDR3 reads CASSSGGVRETQYF. The CDR3 DNA follows: TGTGCCAGCAGCAGTGGGGGGGTTAGGGAGACCCAGTACTTC.

The rearrangement joins TRBV6-5 to TRBJ2-7; D tentatively fits TRBD1 or TRBD2 (6 bases each). The CDR3 runs 16 residues. V was clipped by 2 bases and J by 2 bases, with 16 bases between them. Germline V lookup: CDR1 MNHEY, CDR2 SVGAGI. The CDR3 region has the DNA TGTGCCAGCAGTTACGGGACTGGGGGGCGGGCCTACGAGCAGTACTTC. It encodes CASSYGTGGRAYEQYF.

This chain uses TRBV6-1 with TRBJ2-5; no clear D gene. The CDR3 loop spans 14 amino acids. Germline CDR1 is MNHNS and CDR2 is SASEGT. V lost 8 bases and J lost 5, with 18 bases in between. The CDR3 DNA sequence: TGTGCCAGCCAAAGAGGCACCTTGAGGGAGACCCAGTACTTC. It translates to CASQRGTLRETQYF.

The genes are TRBV7-8 and TRBJ1-2; 7 bases map to TRBD1. CDR1 and CDR2 from the germline V gene are SGHVS and FQNEAQ. After removal of 3 bases from V and 5 bases from J, the junction contained 3 bases not matched to a gene. This CDR3 comprises 13 residues. This chain's CDR3 is CASSLGQLYGYTF. The CDR3 nucleotides read TGTGCCAGCAGCTTGGGACAGTTATATGGCTACACCTTC.

The V call is TRBV19, the J call TRBJ1-3, with TRBD1 as a possible D gene (5 bases). The CDR3 is 13 residues long. Germline V lookup: CDR1 LNHDA, CDR2 SQIVND (reference sequence). The V end lost 6 bases, the J end lost 1 base, and 7 bases lay between the germline ends. The CDR3 spells CASSDSSGNTIYF. The CDR3 nucleotides are TGTGCCAGTAGCGACAGTTCTGGAAACACCATATATTTT.

The chain employs TRBV5-6 and TRBJ1-2; 9 bases are a match to TRBD1. Unmatched junction bases numbered 13, after V lost 0 bases and J lost 4 bases. Germline CDR1 reads SGHDT; CDR2 reads YYEEEE. CDR3 length equals 18 residues. CDR3 protein: CASSLGGRTGARIYGYTF. Here the CDR3 DNA reads TGTGCCAGCAGCTTGGGGGGGCGGACAGGGGCGAGGATCTATGGCTACACCTTC.

The CDR3 nucleotides are TGTGCCAGCAGTCCGGCGGCGCTCGGTGAGCAGTTCTTC. This sequence encodes CASSPAALGEQFF. V and J are TRBV6-6 and TRBJ2-1; no clear D gene. There are 13 residues in the CDR3. Germline V gives CDR1 MNHNY, CDR2 SVGAGI (reference sequence). V dropped 5 bases and J dropped 9 bases, with 14 bases sitting between them.

The CDR3 DNA follows: TGCGCCAGCAGCCAAACCCCCTTACAAGACTATGGCTACACCTTC. Protein: CASSQTPLQDYGYTF. The chain combines TRBV4-1 with TRBJ1-2; no clear D. CDR3 length equals 15 residues. Germline CDR1 MGHRA, CDR2 YSYEKL. V lost 2 bases to trimming and J lost 3 bases, with 13 bases between them.

The rearrangement joins TRBV19 to TRBJ1-1; no clear D gene. The V gene lost 2 bases and the J gene lost 2 bases, with 9 bases spanning the gap. In germline, CDR1 is LNHDA, CDR2 SQIVND (reference sequence). CDR3 length equals 14 residues. The CDR3 DNA follows: TGTGCCAGTAGTATAAGTCACGCCAACACTGAAGCTTTCTTT. This gives the protein CASSISHANTEAFF.

The V gene is TRBV5-4, the J gene TRBJ2-2, with D possibly matching TRBD2 (5 bases). With 3 bases removed from V and 2 bases from J, the gap between germline ends came to 11 bases. CDR3 length equals 15 residues. The germline V gene has CDR1 SGHNT and CDR2 YYREEE (reference sequence). This chain's CDR3 is CASSSSGPNTGELFF. DNA of the CDR3: TGTGCCAGCAGCTCCAGCGGCCCTAACACCGGGGAGCTGTTTTTT.

Concerning this clone itself: An end of the junction does not agree with germline; a read error may underlie this. This chain connects TRBV7-2 to TRBJ2-1; TRBD2 aligns across 12 bases. CDR1 SGHTA and CDR2 FQGNSA come from the germline V gene. CDR3 size: 14 residues. CDR3 region: CAGSVRGLAGEQFF. CDR3 in DNA: TGTGCCGGCAGCGTCCGAGGACTAGCGGGGGAGCAGTTCTTC.

This sequence joins TRBV15 and TRBJ2-5, with 9 bases aligning to TRBD1. CDR3 length equals 17 residues. Germline V gives CDR1 LNHNV, CDR2 YYDKDF (reference sequence). J lost 0 bases, V lost 1 base, and 6 bases had no gene match. CDR3 region: CATSRGGDREYQETQYF. DNA of the CDR3: TGTGCCACCAGCAGAGGTGGGGACAGGGAATACCAAGAGACCCAGTACTTC.

The rearrangement links TRBV5-6 to TRBJ2-7; 7 nucleotides align to TRBD1. The CDR3 spans 14 residues. Trimming at V came to 1 base and at J to 2 bases, leaving 3 bases not matched to a gene. Germline V gives CDR1 SGHDT, CDR2 YYEEEE. CDR3 in amino acids: CASSLRTGPYEQYF. The CDR3 region has the DNA TGTGCCAGCAGCTTGAGGACAGGTCCCTACGAGCAGTACTTC.

The chain joins TRBV4-2 to TRBJ1-1; 10 bases fit TRBD1. V lost 0 bases to trimming and J lost 5 bases; unmatched junction nucleotides: 9. The CDR3 is 17 residues long. Germline CDR1 reads LGHNA; CDR2 reads YNFKEQ. The CDR3 protein is CASSQEQPGTGATEAFF. The DNA for the CDR3 is TGTGCCAGCAGCCAAGAGCAACCCGGGACAGGGGCTACTGAAGCTTTCTTT.

The chain carries TRBV2 and TRBJ2-1; D not certain. The CDR3 covers 15 residues. Germline lookup yields CDR1 SNHLY and CDR2 FYNNEI. Deletions cut 5 bases from V and 2 bases from J, with 13 bases between. CDR3 nucleotide sequence: TGTGCCAGCAGTCGATGGAGCGAAGCCTACAATGAGCAGTTCTTC. It specifies CASSRWSEAYNEQFF.

This clone has a handful of counts. The chain joins TRBV29-1 to TRBJ1-1, with 9 bases matching TRBD1. Per germline, CDR1 SQVTM and CDR2 ANQGSEA. Germline trimming cut 5 bases from V and 0 bases from J; bases unmatched to any gene: 4. The CDR3 is 14 residues long. The DNA for the CDR3 is TGCAGCGTTTACAGGGGGCCCTTGAACACTGAAGCTTTCTTT. Its protein is CSVYRGPLNTEAFF.

This rearrangement joins TRBV4-2 to TRBJ1-2; 7 bases are shared with TRBD1. With V trimmed by 0 bases and J by 7 bases, 11 bases remained unmatched. Germline V gene sequence: CDR1 LGHNA, CDR2 YNFKEQ. The CDR3 covers 16 residues. In DNA, the CDR3 is TGTGCCAGCAGCCAAGACCCCACAGGGGCTGAGGGTGGCTACACCTTC. It encodes CASSQDPTGAEGGYTF.

This rearrangement joins TRBV5-1 to TRBJ2-3; 8 bases fit TRBD2. After removal of 4 bases from V and 5 bases from J, the junction contained 6 bases not matched to a gene. Germline V CDR1 and CDR2: SGHRS, YFSETQ. This CDR3 is built from 14 residues. CDR3 coding DNA: TGCGCCAGCAGCCCGCCTCTAGCGGGAGATACGCAGTATTTT. Translating gives CASSPPLAGDTQYF.